Below, 2 T cell receptor beta chains from the same sample are listed, as sequenced in a study of shared clonotypes between healthy human individuals. Sequenced by immunoSEQ multiplex PCR; TCRdb stores in-frame clones only, minus some. The top ten hold approximately 1% of the sample, which has about 1.5 million clones, roughly 95% seen once. Sequencing was performed on naive CD4+ T cells sorted from blood. The sample's subset: CD45RA+ positively selected. The receptors shown here come from a man aged 25-45 years in good health.

J is TRBJ2-6 and V is TRBV5-8; D is uncertain. This CDR3 comprises 17 residues. CDR1 and CDR2 (germline): SGHTS, YDEGEE. The V gene lost 7 bases and the J gene lost 5 bases, with 22 bases spanning the gap. CDR3 sequence: CASGCYHTQSRANVLTF. CDR3 DNA sequence: TGTGCCAGCGGCTGCTATCATACACAAAGTCGGGCCAACGTCCTGACTTTC.

The J gene is TRBJ2-3, the V gene TRBV25-1, with TRBD2 as a possible D gene (5 bases). The germline V gene encodes CDR1 MGHDK and CDR2 SYGVNS. V lost 5 bases and J lost 2, with 20 bases in between. The CDR3 is 17 residues long. CDR3 nucleotide sequence: TGTGCCAGCAGTTCCCCGGAGGCTAGAGGCCACACAGATACGCAGTATTTT. This encodes CASSSPEARGHTDTQYF.